Each of the 12 T cell receptor beta chains below was sequenced from the same sample in a study of shared clonotypes between healthy human individuals. This table comes from immunoSEQ multiplex PCR, and its TCRdb copy is limited to in-frame clones, with some not included. The sample lists approximately 1.5 million clones, 95% to 99% occurring once. Sequences were obtained from naive CD4+ T cells sorted from blood. Subset noted: CD45RA+ positively selected. The receptors were gathered from a man aged 25 to 45 in good health.

The V gene is TRBV7-2, the J gene TRBJ2-7, with 9 bases aligning to TRBD2. The CDR3 runs to 15 residues. CDR1 is SGHTA and CDR2 is FQGNSA in the germline V gene. J gave up 3 bases and V 1 base, and 4 bases lay outside the gene matches. This chain's CDR3 is CASSLDSGRSYEQYF. The CDR3 nucleotides read TGTGCCAGCAGCTTAGATAGCGGGAGAAGCTACGAGCAGTACTTC.

This chain uses TRBV5-1 with TRBJ2-3; TRBD2 matches 9 bases. CDR3 length equals 16 residues. CDR1 is SGHRS, CDR2 YFSETQ, per germline. After removal of 5 bases from V and 4 bases from J, the junction contained 11 bases not matched to a gene. The CDR3 loop is CASRRGMGTSSDTQYF. The CDR3, as DNA: TGCGCCAGCAGACGGGGCATGGGGACTAGCTCAGATACGCAGTATTTT.

The chain carries TRBV19 and TRBJ2-5, with D perhaps matching TRBD2 (5 bases). Trimming stripped 7 bases from V and 5 bases from J, with 17 bases between. The CDR3 length is 14 residues. CDR1 LNHDA and CDR2 SQIVND come from the germline V gene (reference sequence). The CDR3 sequence is CASTPGIRRETQYF. CDR3 nucleotide sequence: TGTGCCAGTACTCCCGGGATACGGAGGGAGACCCAGTACTTC.

The genes are TRBV2 and TRBJ1-1; D remains ambiguous. The CDR3 loop spans 16 amino acids. Germline CDR1 and CDR2: SNHLY and FYNNEI. Trimming took off 2 bases at V and 0 bases at J, with 13 bases between the two ends. As DNA, the CDR3 is TGTGCCAGCAGTGAATATTTTAGTACCATGAACACTGAAGCTTTCTTT. Encoded protein: CASSEYFSTMNTEAFF.

CDR3 nucleotides: TGTGCCATCAGTGATCTCCAGGGACCTCGGTACGAGCAGTACTTC. It specifies CAISDLQGPRYEQYF. The chain recombines TRBV10-3 with TRBJ2-7, with D perhaps assigned TRBD1 or TRBD2 (5 bases each). This CDR3 has 15 residues. Germline CDR1 is ENHRY and CDR2 is SYGVKD. Trimming took 3 bases from V and 4 from J, leaving 16 bases between them.

The chain combines TRBV5-1 with TRBJ2-1, with 10 bases aligning to TRBD2. Germline trimming cut 4 bases from V and 6 bases from J; bases unmatched to any gene: 7. Germline V gene sequence: CDR1 SGHRS, CDR2 YFSETQ. This CDR3 spans 15 amino acids. The chain's CDR3 is CASSPGVAGGNEQFF. CDR3 nucleotide sequence: TGCGCCAGCAGCCCGGGGGTAGCGGGAGGCAATGAGCAGTTCTTC.

The genes are TRBV29-1 and TRBJ2-7; 15 bases match TRBD2. The CDR3 covers 14 residues. The trim removed 4 bases at V and 6 bases at J, leaving 4 bases unmatched. The germline V gene has CDR1 SQVTM and CDR2 ANQGSEA. The CDR3 loop is CSVAPGLAGGEQYF. The CDR3 coding sequence is TGCAGCGTTGCGCCGGGACTAGCGGGAGGCGAGCAGTACTTC.

In the case of this clone: Different DNA sequences within this sample yield the same CDR3. V usage is TRBV7-9 and J usage is TRBJ1-5; 7 bases line up with TRBD1. The CDR3 runs to 15 residues. Unmatched junction bases numbered 1, after V lost 1 base and J lost 1 base. Germline CDR1 is SEHNR and CDR2 is FQNEAQ (reference sequence). In nucleotides, the CDR3 is TGTGCCAGCAGCTTAGGACAGGGAAGCAATCAGCCCCAGCATTTT. Translated: CASSLGQGSNQPQHF.

The rearrangement joins TRBV5-1 to TRBJ2-3; maybe TRBD2 (6 bases). Trimming pared 4 bases from V and 2 bases from J, leaving 17 bases between. Germline values: CDR1 SGHRS, CDR2 YFSETQ. The CDR3 covers 16 residues. The chain's CDR3 is CASSLLPGLTTDTQYF. DNA of the CDR3: TGCGCCAGCAGCCTGTTGCCGGGACTTACCACAGATACGCAGTATTTT.

The rearrangement uses TRBV19 and TRBJ2-2; D might be TRBD1 or TRBD2, each matching 5 bases. Trimming left V 5 bases short and J 7 bases short, with 11 bases between. This CDR3 has 13 amino acids. Germline CDR1 is LNHDA and CDR2 is SQIVND (reference sequence). The CDR3: CASSAGALGELFF. CDR3 sequence (DNA): TGTGCCAGTAGTGCCGGGGCACTCGGGGAGCTGTTTTTT.

On this clone itself: The same CDR3 can be traced to other DNA sequences in this sample. The gene calls are TRBV27 and TRBJ2-7; D possibly corresponds to TRBD1 (5 bases). CDR1 is MNHEY and CDR2 is SMNVEV in the germline V gene (reference sequence). The CDR3 loop spans 13 amino acids. Trimming left V 3 bases short and J 3 bases short, with 9 bases between. As DNA, the CDR3 is TGTGCCAGCAGTTTTAGGGGAAGCTACGAGCAGTACTTC. Translated: CASSFRGSYEQYF.

This clone showed up just once. The genes are TRBV9 and TRBJ2-2, with 12 bases matching TRBD1. CDR1 and CDR2 (germline): SGDLS, YYNGEE. There are 16 residues in the CDR3. The V segment lost 4 bases and the J segment 5 bases; nucleotides outside the gene matches: 6. The CDR3 coding sequence is TGTGCCAGCAGCACAGGGGGACAGGGGGCGACCGGGGAGCTGTTTTTT. Translating it yields CASSTGGQGATGELFF. Full variable domain (rest looked up from reference TRBV9 and TRBJ2-2): DSGVTQTPKHLITATGQRVTLRCSPRSGDLSVYWYQQSLDQGLQFLIQYYNGEERAKGNILERFSAQQFPDLHSELNLSSLELGDSALYFCASSTGGQGATGELFFGEGSRLTVL.